Following are 26 T cell receptor beta chains from one sample sequenced in a study of shared clonotypes between healthy human individuals. Only in-frame clones appear in the TCRdb table, and some are missing; sequencing was by immunoSEQ multiplex PCR. The sample holds millions of clones; roughly 96% are singletons and the top ten take 0.1% to 0.15%. The specimen sequenced was naive CD4+ T cells sorted from blood. This sample's subset: CD45RA+ positively selected. These receptors were taken from a man aged 18 to 29 in good health.

Remarks on this clone: This may arise from a read error, as a much more abundant clone is one base away. The sample carries other DNA sequences with the same CDR3. The V and J genes are TRBV5-4 and TRBJ1-6, with TRBD1 as a possible D gene (6 bases). This CDR3 is built from 15 residues. Deletions cut 5 bases from V and 1 base from J, with 10 bases between. Germline CDR1 SGHNT, CDR2 YYREEE (reference sequence). The DNA for the CDR3 is TGTGCCAGCAGTTCCGGACAGTCCTATAATTCACCCCTCCACTTT. Residues: CASSSGQSYNSPLHF. Drawing the rest from reference TRBV5-4 and TRBJ1-6, the complete variable domain is ETGVTQSPTHLIKTRGQQVTLRCSSQSGHNTVSWYQQALGQGPQFIFQYYREEENGRGNFPPRFSGLQFPNYSSELNVNALELDDSALYLCASSSGQSYNSPLHFGNGTRLTVT.

The chain employs TRBV5-4 and TRBJ1-3, with TRBD1 as a possible D gene (6 bases). V was clipped by 5 bases and J by 1 base, with 10 bases between them. Germline values: CDR1 SGHNT, CDR2 YYREEE (reference sequence). The CDR3 sequence is 14 residues long. The CDR3 spells CASSSGASGNTIYF. CDR3 sequence (DNA): TGTGCCAGCAGTTCAGGGGCGTCTGGAAACACCATATATTTT.

This clone was counted only a few times. Other nucleotide sequences in the sample specify the same CDR3. This rearrangement joins TRBV6-1 to TRBJ1-5; no definite D call. The CDR3 extends over 13 amino acids. V lost 3 bases, J lost 3 bases, and 6 bases lay in between. Germline V CDR1 and CDR2: MNHNS, SASEGT. The CDR3 region is CASSEGLNQPQHF. The CDR3 region has the DNA TGTGCCAGCAGTGAGGGTCTCAATCAGCCCCAGCATTTT.

The chain joins TRBV7-2 to TRBJ2-7; 9 positions match TRBD2. CDR3 length equals 16 residues. The germline V gene encodes CDR1 SGHTA and CDR2 FQGNSA. Losses at the gene ends were 6 bases for V and 5 bases for J; bases not matched to a gene: 14. For the CDR3, the DNA is TGTGCCAGCAGTTACAGAACGATAGCGGGAGTGAACGAGCAGTACTTC. This sequence encodes CASSYRTIAGVNEQYF.

Worth noting for this clone: Other nucleotide sequences from this sample produce the same CDR3. The chain couples TRBV2 to TRBJ2-5; perhaps TRBD1 as D (5 bases). Germline CDR1 and CDR2: SNHLY and FYNNEI. V dropped 6 bases and J dropped 5 bases, with 7 bases sitting between them. The CDR3 is made up of 11 amino acids. The CDR3 bases are TGTGCCAGCAGGGGGCTGGAGACCCAGTACTTC. This translates into CASRGLETQYF.

The rearrangement uses TRBV5-8 and TRBJ2-3; D possibly corresponds to TRBD1 (5 bases). Germline V gene data show CDR1 as SGHTS and CDR2 as YDEGEE. The CDR3 totals 16 residues. The V and J ends lost 0 bases and 4 bases respectively, with 15 bases between them. CDR3 coding DNA: TGTGCCAGCAGCTTGGGGCCAGGGAAATTGGCAGATACGCAGTATTTT. It codes for CASSLGPGKLADTQYF.

J is TRBJ2-2 and V is TRBV2; 8 positions match TRBD1. This CDR3 has 15 amino acids. The germline V gene encodes CDR1 SNHLY and CDR2 FYNNEI. V lost 8 bases, J lost 6 bases, and 11 bases stayed unmatched. The CDR3 DNA reads TGTGCCAGCGGAGGACAGGGAGTTGATGCCGGGGAGCTGTTTTTT. Translated: CASGGQGVDAGELFF.

This sequence joins TRBV4-1 and TRBJ2-1; the D is unclear. Germline lookup yields CDR1 MGHRA and CDR2 YSYEKL. CDR3 length: 14 amino acids. V lost 0 bases and J lost 6, with 9 bases in between. The CDR3 DNA is TGCGCCAGCAGCCAAGATAATGGACGCAATGAGCAGTTCTTC. Its translation: CASSQDNGRNEQFF.

V is TRBV18 and J is TRBJ2-3; 9 bases line up with TRBD2. Trimming cost V 2 bases and J 1 base; bases outside gene matches: 7. The CDR3 loop spans 17 amino acids. Germline V gene sequence: CDR1 KGHSH, CDR2 LQKENI. In DNA, the CDR3 is TGTGCCAGCTCACCAATTGGTAGCGGGGGTCGCACAGATACGCAGTATTTT. Its translation is CASSPIGSGGRTDTQYF.

The gene calls are TRBV5-4 and TRBJ1-2, with D maybe TRBD1 (5 bases). This CDR3 has 15 residues. Germline assignment: CDR1 SGHNT and CDR2 YYREEE (reference sequence). V lost 1 base and J 4 bases, leaving 14 bases between the germline ends. The CDR3 sequence is CASSLMGGPFYGYTF. DNA of the CDR3: TGTGCCAGCAGCTTGATGGGGGGACCTTTCTATGGCTACACCTTC.

The CDR3 DNA reads as TGTGCCAGCAGCGTAGGGATCTTGGATAATTATGGCTACACCTTC. Encoded protein: CASSVGILDNYGYTF. The chain joins TRBV9 to TRBJ1-2; D gene ambiguous. From germline, CDR1 is SGDLS and CDR2 YYNGEE. There are 15 residues in the CDR3. V was clipped by 0 bases and J by 5 bases, with 14 bases between them.

The V gene is TRBV18, the J gene TRBJ2-7; D is undetermined. V was cut by 0 bases and J by 2 bases, with 8 bases left in between. Germline assignment: CDR1 KGHSH and CDR2 LQKENI. The CDR3 loop spans 14 amino acids. In nucleotides, the CDR3 is TGTGCCAGCTCACCACCCGCCAAGACCTACGAGCAGTACTTC. Translation: CASSPPAKTYEQYF.

The chain couples TRBV28 to TRBJ2-7; 8 nucleotides line up with TRBD2. CDR3 length: 16 residues. Germline assignment: CDR1 MDHEN and CDR2 SYDVKM. V trimming: 1 base; J trimming: 3 bases; junction bases outside the gene matches: 8. CDR3 DNA sequence: TGTGCCAGCAGTTTATTATTTACCGGGGGGGACTACGAGCAGTACTTC. This translates into CASSLLFTGGDYEQYF.

The chain joins TRBV9 to TRBJ2-1; 8 bases match TRBD1. The CDR3 is 14 amino acids. Germline trimming cut 4 bases from V and 5 bases from J; bases unmatched to any gene: 5. Germline CDR1 and CDR2: SGDLS and YYNGEE. The CDR3 DNA follows: TGTGCCAGCAGCCTCCAGGACAGGGACAATGAGCAGTTCTTC. As protein: CASSLQDRDNEQFF. The entire variable domain, with the rest obtained from reference TRBV9 and TRBJ2-1, is as follows: DSGVTQTPKHLITATGQRVTLRCSPRSGDLSVYWYQQSLDQGLQFLIQYYNGEERAKGNILERFSAQQFPDLHSELNLSSLELGDSALYFCASSLQDRDNEQFFGPGTRLTVL.

The chain has TRBV11-2 and TRBJ2-3; perhaps TRBD1 as D (5 bases). Germline V CDR1 and CDR2: SGHAT, FQNNGV. The CDR3 runs 12 residues. Trimming took 5 bases from V and 6 from J, leaving 9 bases between them. The CDR3 sequence: CASSPGIDTQYF. In nucleotides, the CDR3 is TGTGCCAGCAGCCCAGGGATTGATACGCAGTATTTT. Using reference TRBV11-2 and TRBJ2-3 for the parts outside the CDR3, the full variable domain is EAGVAQSPRYKIIEKRQSVAFWCNPISGHATLYWYQQILGQGPKLLIQFQNNGVVDDSQLPKDRFSAERLKGVDSTLKIQPAKLEDSAVYLCASSPGIDTQYFGPGTRLTVL.

This rearrangement joins TRBV10-3 to TRBJ1-2, with D unclear. Trimming left V 3 bases short and J 8 bases short, with 10 bases between. Per germline, CDR1 ENHRY and CDR2 SYGVKD. There are 12 residues in the CDR3. Here the CDR3 reads CAISDGSQGYTF. The DNA for the CDR3 is TGTGCCATCAGTGATGGTTCGCAAGGCTACACCTTC.

The genes are TRBV27 and TRBJ2-7, with a possible D match to TRBD2 (6 bases). This CDR3 comprises 14 residues. Per germline, CDR1 MNHEY and CDR2 SMNVEV (reference sequence). The germline V and J ends were trimmed by 5 bases and 2 bases, with 13 bases remaining between them. The CDR3, as DNA: TGTGCCAGCAGTCGGGGACCGGGAGCCTACGAGCAGTACTTC. Encoded protein: CASSRGPGAYEQYF.

This clone appeared a single time. The J gene is TRBJ2-3, the V gene TRBV20-1; D is unresolved. Germline V gene data show CDR1 as DFQATT and CDR2 as SNEGSKA (reference sequence). Trimming stripped 6 bases from V and 5 bases from J, with 6 bases between. The CDR3 runs to 10 residues. The CDR3 spells CSARLDTQYF. The CDR3 nucleotides read TGCAGTGCCCGGTTAGATACGCAGTATTTT.

Here the CDR3 reads CASSSSGKASTEAFF. In DNA form, the CDR3 reads TGTGCCAGCAGTTCCTCGGGGAAAGCGAGCACTGAAGCTTTCTTT. The chain joins TRBV28 to TRBJ1-1; no definite D call. CDR3 length: 15 amino acids. V was trimmed by 4 bases and J by 4 bases, leaving 16 bases between them. Germline V gene data show CDR1 as MDHEN and CDR2 as SYDVKM.

The genes are TRBV19 and TRBJ2-1; 7 bases line up with TRBD1. After removal of 8 bases from V and 2 bases from J, the junction contained 6 bases not matched to a gene. The CDR3 covers 14 residues. CDR1 is LNHDA and CDR2 is SQIVND in the germline V gene (reference sequence). The CDR3 spells CASSTGTAYNEQFF. The CDR3 coding sequence is TGTGCCAGTTCAACCGGGACAGCCTACAATGAGCAGTTCTTC.

This sequence joins TRBV18 and TRBJ1-3, with unresolved D. V lost 3 bases, J lost 0 bases, and 9 bases lay in between. The length of the CDR3 is 15 residues. Germline V gene lookup returns CDR1 KGHSH and CDR2 LQKENI. In nucleotides, the CDR3 is TGTGCCAGCTCACCCCAGGAAGCCTCTGGAAACACCATATATTTT. As protein: CASSPQEASGNTIYF.

This sequence joins TRBV5-8 and TRBJ2-7; D possibly uses TRBD1 or TRBD2 (5 bases each). Germline V gene data show CDR1 as SGHTS and CDR2 as YDEGEE. CDR3 size: 15 residues. V dropped 0 bases and J dropped 2 bases, with 12 bases sitting between them. The CDR3 region is CASSLAGDGAYEQYF. CDR3 nucleotide sequence: TGTGCCAGCAGCTTGGCCGGGGACGGAGCCTACGAGCAGTACTTC.

The gene calls are TRBV6-6 and TRBJ2-3, with 11 bases fitting TRBD2. Germline CDR1 is MNHNY and CDR2 is SVGAGI (reference sequence). The CDR3 spans 16 residues. Trimming cost V 3 bases and J 2 bases; bases outside gene matches: 4. CDR3 sequence: CASSYLAGGFTDTQYF. The CDR3 DNA follows: TGTGCCAGCAGTTATTTAGCGGGGGGGTTCACAGATACGCAGTATTTT.

CDR3 DNA: TGTGCCAGTACTCAACCCCAGGGGGCATACTATGGCTACACCTTC. Protein sequence: CASTQPQGAYYGYTF. The chain uses TRBV19 and TRBJ1-2; 8 bases map to TRBD1. CDR1 is LNHDA, CDR2 SQIVND, per germline (reference sequence). The CDR3 sequence is 15 residues long. The V segment lost 7 bases and the J segment 3 bases; nucleotides outside the gene matches: 10.

In DNA, the CDR3 is TGTGCCAGCAGCTTAGTCCCAAACACAGATACGCAGTATTTT. Its translation is CASSLVPNTDTQYF. V usage is TRBV11-2 and J usage is TRBJ2-3; no definite D call. There are 14 residues in the CDR3. Germline CDR1 is SGHAT and CDR2 is FQNNGV. The ends were cut back, 1 base at V and 2 bases at J, with 7 bases in the middle. Drawing the rest from reference TRBV11-2 and TRBJ2-3, the complete variable domain is EAGVAQSPRYKIIEKRQSVAFWCNPISGHATLYWYQQILGQGPKLLIQFQNNGVVDDSQLPKDRFSAERLKGVDSTLKIQPAKLEDSAVYLCASSLVPNTDTQYFGPGTRLTVL.

On this clone itself: In the same sample, other DNA sequences code for this CDR3. The chain joins TRBV30 to TRBJ1-1, with no clear D. In germline, CDR1 is GTSNPN, CDR2 SVGIG (reference sequence). The ends were cut back, 0 bases at V and 8 bases at J, with 7 bases in the middle. The CDR3 totals 11 residues. DNA for the CDR3: TGTGCCTGGAGTGTACTTGGAGAAGCTTTCTTT. This encodes CAWSVLGEAFF.